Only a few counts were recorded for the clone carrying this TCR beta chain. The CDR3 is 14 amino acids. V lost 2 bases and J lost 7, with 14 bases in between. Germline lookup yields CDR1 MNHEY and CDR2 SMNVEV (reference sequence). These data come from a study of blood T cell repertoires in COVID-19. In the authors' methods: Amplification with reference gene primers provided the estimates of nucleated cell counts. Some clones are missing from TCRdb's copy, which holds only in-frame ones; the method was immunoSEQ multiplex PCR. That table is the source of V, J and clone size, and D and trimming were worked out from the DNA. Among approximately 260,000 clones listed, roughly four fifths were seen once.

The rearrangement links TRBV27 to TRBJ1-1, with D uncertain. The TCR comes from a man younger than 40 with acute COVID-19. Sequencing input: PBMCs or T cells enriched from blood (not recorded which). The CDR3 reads CASSLGRRSFEAFF. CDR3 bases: TGTGCCAGCAGTTTAGGCAGGCGATCTTTTGAAGCTTTCTTT.